This T cell receptor (beta chain) is from a study of blood T cell repertoires in COVID-19. V shed 2 bases and J 5 bases; nucleotides not matched to a gene: 7. The CDR3 is 15 amino acids. The germline gives CDR1 SGHNT, CDR2 YYREEE (reference sequence). As processed by the authors: Quantification of nucleated cells was approximated via reference gene primer amplification. Repertoires were generated with immunoSEQ multiplex PCR, while TCRdb's copy carries only in-frame clones and drops some. The D gene and trimming were derived from the DNA, and the V and J assignments and clone size from that table. This table has about 190,000 clones, 70% to 80% appearing once.

This sequence joins TRBV5-4 and TRBJ2-7; 10 nucleotides align to TRBD2. Input material: peripheral blood. The receptor was derived from a middle-aged man who had recovered from COVID-19. CDR3 protein: CASSLRLAGVHEQYF. The CDR3 DNA follows: TGTGCCAGCAGCTTACGTCTAGCGGGAGTCCACGAGCAGTACTTC.